The 5 T cell receptor beta chains listed next were all sequenced from one sample in a study of cytomegalovirus exposure and HLA in healthy donors. The PCR ran on 60 Vbeta and 13 Jbeta primers. Sequencing was performed with immunoSEQ multiplex PCR; in TCRdb, only in-frame clones are kept and a portion is missing. Of fewer than 200,000 clones listed, about 9.4% are singletons. Sample: PBMCs. The receptors stem from a woman younger than 45 in good health and CMV-seropositive.

The CDR3 DNA reads as TGTGCCAGTAGCGCTGGACTAGCCGGTGAGACCCAGTACTTC. Residues: CASSAGLAGETQYF. V is TRBV19 and J is TRBJ2-5; 8 bases are shared with TRBD2. This CDR3 contains 14 residues. V trimming: 6 bases; J trimming: 5 bases; junction bases outside the gene matches: 8. The V gene's germline CDR1 is LNHDA and CDR2 SQIVND (reference sequence).

The chain employs TRBV5-4 and TRBJ2-7; 7 bases fit TRBD1. Losses at the gene ends were 4 bases for V and 6 bases for J; bases not matched to a gene: 7. The CDR3 runs 13 residues. CDR1 SGHNT and CDR2 YYREEE come from the germline V gene (reference sequence). The CDR3 protein is CASSHPNRGEQYF. The CDR3 DNA is TGTGCCAGCAGCCATCCTAACAGGGGCGAGCAGTACTTC.

The V call is TRBV10-1, the J call TRBJ2-1; possible D gene TRBD2, 6 bases. V was trimmed by 3 bases and J by 7 bases, leaving 16 bases between them. This CDR3 is 15 amino acids long. Germline assignment: CDR1 WNHNN and CDR2 SYGVQD (reference sequence). The CDR3 nucleotides are TGCGCCAGCAGTGAAACTAGAATGGGGAGGAATGAGCAGTTCTTC. Protein product: CASSETRMGRNEQFF.

This clone was observed a handful of times. The chain uses TRBV18 and TRBJ2-2; possible D gene TRBD2, 6 bases. V was pared by 0 bases and J by 1 base, with 9 bases between. The germline V gene encodes CDR1 KGHSH and CDR2 LQKENI. The CDR3 has 16 residues. CDR3 sequence: CASSPPRGGNTGELFF. The CDR3 DNA follows: TGTGCCAGCTCACCACCGAGGGGAGGGAACACCGGGGAGCTGTTTTTT.

This clone was recorded a few times. The rearrangement joins TRBV6-1 to TRBJ2-5, with 12 bases fitting TRBD2. Germline V CDR1 and CDR2: MNHNS, SASEGT. There are 14 residues in the CDR3. The J segment lost 5 bases and the V segment lost 11 bases, leaving 9 bases of the junction unmatched. CDR3 amino acids: CAGRLAGAGETQYF. CDR3 coding DNA: TGTGCCGGGAGACTAGCGGGAGCGGGGGAGACCCAGTACTTC.